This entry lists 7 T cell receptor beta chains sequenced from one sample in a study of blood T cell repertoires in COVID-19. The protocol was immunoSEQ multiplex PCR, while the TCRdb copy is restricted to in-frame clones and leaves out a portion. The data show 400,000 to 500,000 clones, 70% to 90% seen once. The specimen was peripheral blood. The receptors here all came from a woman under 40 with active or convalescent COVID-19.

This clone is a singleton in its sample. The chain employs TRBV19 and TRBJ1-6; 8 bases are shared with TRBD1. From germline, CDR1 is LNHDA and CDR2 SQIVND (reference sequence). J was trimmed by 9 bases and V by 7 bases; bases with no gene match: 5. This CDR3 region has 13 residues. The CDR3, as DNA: TGTGCCAGTAAGGACAGGGCTAGTTCACCCCTCCACTTT. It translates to CASKDRASSPLHF.

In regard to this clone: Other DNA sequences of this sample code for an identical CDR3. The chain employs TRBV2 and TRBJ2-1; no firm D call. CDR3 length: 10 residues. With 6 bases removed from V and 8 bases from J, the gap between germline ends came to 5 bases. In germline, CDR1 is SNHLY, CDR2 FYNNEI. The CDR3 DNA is TGTGCCAGCAGACGAGATGAGCAGTTCTTC. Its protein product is CASRRDEQFF. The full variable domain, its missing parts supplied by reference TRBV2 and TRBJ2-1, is EPEVTQTPSHQVTQMGQEVILRCVPISNHLYFYWYRQILGQKVEFLVSFYNNEISEKSEIFDDQFSVERPDGSNFTLKIRSTKLEDSAMYFCASRRDEQFFGPGTRLTVL.

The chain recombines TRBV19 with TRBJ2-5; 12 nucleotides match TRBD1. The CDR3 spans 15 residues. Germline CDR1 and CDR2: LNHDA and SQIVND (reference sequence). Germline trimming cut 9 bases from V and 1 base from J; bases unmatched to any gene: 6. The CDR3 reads CASKGQGAGQETQYF. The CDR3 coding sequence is TGTGCCAGCAAGGGACAGGGGGCAGGCCAAGAGACCCAGTACTTC.

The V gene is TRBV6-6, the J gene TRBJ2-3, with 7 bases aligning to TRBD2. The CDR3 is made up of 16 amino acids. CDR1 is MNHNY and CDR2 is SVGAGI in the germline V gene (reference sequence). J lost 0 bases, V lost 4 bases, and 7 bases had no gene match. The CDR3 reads CASSSGTKLSTDTQYF. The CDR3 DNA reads TGTGCCAGCAGTTCCGGGACTAAACTTAGCACAGATACGCAGTATTTT.

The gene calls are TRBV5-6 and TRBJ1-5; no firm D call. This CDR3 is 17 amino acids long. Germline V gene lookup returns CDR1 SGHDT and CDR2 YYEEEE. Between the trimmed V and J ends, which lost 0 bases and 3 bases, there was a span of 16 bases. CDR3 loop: CASSLARESNINQPQHF. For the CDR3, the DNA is TGTGCCAGCAGCTTGGCTCGGGAGAGCAATATCAATCAGCCCCAGCATTTT.

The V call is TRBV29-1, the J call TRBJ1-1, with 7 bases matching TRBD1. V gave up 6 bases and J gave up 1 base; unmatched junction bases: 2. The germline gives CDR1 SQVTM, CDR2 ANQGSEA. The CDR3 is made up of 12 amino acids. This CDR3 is CSVGTANTEAFF. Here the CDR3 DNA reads TGCAGCGTAGGGACAGCGAACACTGAAGCTTTCTTT.

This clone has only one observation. The CDR3 DNA sequence: TGCGCCAGCAGCTTGGGGGGAGAACACAATGAGCAGTTCTTC. Translated, it gives CASSLGGEHNEQFF. The chain carries TRBV5-1 and TRBJ2-1, with D maybe TRBD2 (5 bases). Deletions cut 0 bases from V and 5 bases from J, with 9 bases between. The CDR3 contains 14 residues. Germline CDR1 SGHRS, CDR2 YFSETQ.